The sequence of this T cell receptor (beta chain) was determined in a study of blood T cells in healthy people across ages. The table lists this clonotype with a count of one. CDR1 MDHEN and CDR2 SYDVKM come from the germline V gene. The CDR3 loop spans 14 amino acids. The V end was cut by 6 bases, the J end by 0 bases, with 9 bases between. The authors ran a second PCR of roughly 6 to 11 cycles using a sample-barcoded 5' primer and a J-beta primer mix. MiXCR, run by TCRdb on the 5' RACE reads, gives a single entry per CDR3 protein. This repertoire shows hundreds of thousands of distinct CDR3 sequences, around 62% found once; its top ten account for around 30%. The authors drew around 9.3 milliliters of peripheral blood from each donor.

Sequenced sample: blood. V usage is TRBV28 and J usage is TRBJ2-1, with D tentatively TRBD1 or TRBD2 (6 bases each). This TCR derives from a man between 25 and 39 years old in good health. Here the CDR3 reads CASRRGLSYNEQFF. Written as DNA, the CDR3 is TGTGCCAGCAGACGGGGGCTCTCCTACAATGAGCAGTTCTTC.